The 4 T cell receptor beta chains reported below all come from one sample, sequenced in a study of CD8 T cells in ankylosing spondylitis. Findings and caveats of the study: Seemingly characteristic of ankylosing spondylitis blood was a TCR beta motif consisting of about 8 highly homologous variants.

TCRdb redid the calling of the 5' RACE reads with MiXCR, one entry per CDR3 protein. The sample shows around 440,000 distinct CDR3 sequences, 17% of them seen only once. These receptors have no identified antigens. Sequencing was done on a sample of blood, either unsorted or a sorted T cell fraction (not recorded which). Every receptor here comes from a male donor with ankylosing spondylitis.

J is TRBJ2-5 and V is TRBV5-1, with 8 nucleotides matching TRBD2. This CDR3 has 15 residues. Trimming cost V 4 bases and J 1 base; bases outside gene matches: 6. Germline V CDR1 and CDR2: SGHRS, YFSETQ. The chain's CDR3 is CASSRTLAVQETQYF. The CDR3 DNA is TGCGCCAGCAGCCGAACACTAGCGGTCCAAGAGACCCAGTACTTC.

The V call is TRBV19, the J call TRBJ1-1; D gene unclear. V lost 5 bases to trimming and J lost 6 bases, with 13 bases between them. CDR1 and CDR2 from the germline V gene are LNHDA and SQIVND (reference sequence). The CDR3 is made up of 13 amino acids. CDR3 nucleotides: TGTGCCAGTAGTGCAGACGGACGGCCTGAAGCTTTCTTT. Translated, it gives CASSADGRPEAFF.

This chain connects TRBV6-5 to TRBJ2-1; D perhaps matches TRBD2 (6 bases). Looked up from germline, CDR1 is MNHEY and CDR2 is SVGAGI. The CDR3 spans 16 residues. V was cut by 2 bases and J by 7 bases, with 18 bases left in between. CDR3 sequence: CASSYNTGTGPNEQFF. The CDR3 DNA sequence: TGTGCCAGCAGTTACAATACCGGGACTGGCCCGAATGAGCAGTTCTTC.

In this sample, this clonotype turned up a few times. This chain connects TRBV28 to TRBJ2-7; D may be TRBD1 (6 bases). Trimming removed 5 bases from V and 3 bases from J, with 11 bases in between. The germline V gene encodes CDR1 MDHEN and CDR2 SYDVKM. The CDR3 sequence is 13 residues long. The CDR3 DNA sequence: TGTGCCAGCAGTCAGGGGCCTGTCTACGAGCAGTACTTC. It codes for CASSQGPVYEQYF.